This T cell receptor beta chain stems from a study of blood T cells in healthy people across ages. A second PCR of 7 to 11 cycles used a sample-barcoded 5' primer and a J-beta primer mix. Template switching added a 12-random-nucleotide identifier to every cDNA molecule. A minimum of 2.5 million CDR3-containing paired-end reads was obtained for each sample. MiXCR was run by TCRdb on the 5' RACE reads, yielding one entry per CDR3 protein. The repertoire holds roughly 800,000 distinct CDR3 sequences, over 45% seen once, with 22% in the top ten. This clonotype was recorded a few times. Approximately 9.7 milliliters was the volume of peripheral blood drawn from each donor. This clonotype was sampled from a man younger than 40 in good health. The sequencing input was blood.

The CDR3 DNA reads TGCAGCGTTGTTCAAGGGTACGATGAGCAGTTCTTC. This sequence encodes CSVVQGYDEQFF. The rearrangement joins TRBV29-1 to TRBJ2-1; no firm D call. Germline CDR1 is SQVTM and CDR2 is ANQGSEA. The CDR3 length is 12 residues. Trimming removed 4 bases from V and 8 bases from J, with 12 bases in between.